The entry below gives a single T cell receptor beta chain sequence along with its context. A read error may produce the germline difference seen at one junction end. A multiplex PCR was run with 60 Vbeta primers and 13 Jbeta primers. Method: immunoSEQ multiplex PCR; TCRdb's copy keeps in-frame clones and lacks some. The sample has some 120,000 clones. This sample stems from a study of cytomegalovirus exposure and HLA in healthy donors. Germline V lookup: CDR1 SGHVS, CDR2 FQNEAQ. This CDR3 spans 14 amino acids. Sequences were obtained from PBMCs. This receptor was identified in a middle-aged man in good health and CMV-seropositive. The genes are TRBV7-8 and TRBJ2-3; D is possibly TRBD2 (6 bases). The CDR3 region is CASSLAFGTDTQYF. The CDR3 DNA follows: TGTGCCAGCAGCCTAGCGTTCGGCACAGATACGCAGTATTTT.